These 27 T cell receptor beta chains were sequenced from one sample in a study of response to subunit inactivated influenza vaccine. TCRdb reprocessed the RT-PCR reads with MiXCR, giving one entry per CDR3 protein. Of 650,000 to 800,000 distinct CDR3 sequences in the sample, about 15% were seen once. Sequenced here: PBMCs from blood, sampled 14 days before vaccination. The source is a man between 45 and 60 years old who received an inactivated influenza vaccine.

In its sample, this clonotype was seen many times. The chain combines TRBV3-1 with TRBJ2-5; weak D call: TRBD2 (6 bases). Germline lookup yields CDR1 LGHDT and CDR2 YNNKEL (reference sequence). Trimming took off 2 bases at V and 2 bases at J, with 15 bases between the two ends. The CDR3 is 16 amino acids. The CDR3 DNA sequence: TGTGCCAGCAGCCAATGGGGACTTAAACTGCAAGAGACCCAGTACTTC. Translating it yields CASSQWGLKLQETQYF.

This clonotype occurred many times. This chain joins TRBV7-8 and TRBJ2-7; D gene unclear. Germline values: CDR1 SGHVS, CDR2 FQNEAQ. This CDR3 has 12 residues. V lost 2 bases to trimming and J lost 3 bases, with 5 bases between them. This chain's CDR3 is CASSLTIYEQYF. CDR3 nucleotide sequence: TGTGCCAGCAGCTTAACTATCTACGAGCAGTACTTC.

Only a few counts were recorded for this clonotype. The V gene is TRBV10-3, the J gene TRBJ2-1, with D tentatively TRBD1 (6 bases). The CDR3 extends over 12 amino acids. Trimming stripped 10 bases from V and 6 bases from J, with 13 bases between. Germline CDR1 and CDR2: ENHRY and SYGVKD. CDR3 coding DNA: TGTGCCAGCCGGGACACCGTCAATGAGCAGTTCTTC. Its translation is CASRDTVNEQFF.

The V call is TRBV29-1, the J call TRBJ2-5; 9 nucleotides match TRBD2. The length of the CDR3 is 13 residues. The germline V gene has CDR1 SQVTM and CDR2 ANQGSEA. Trimming took 5 bases from V and 5 from J; bases not matched to a gene: 6. The chain's CDR3 is CSVRSSGEETQYF. DNA for the CDR3: TGCAGCGTTCGATCTAGCGGGGAGGAGACCCAGTACTTC.

The J gene is TRBJ2-7, the V gene TRBV20-1, with D perhaps matching TRBD2 (5 bases). This CDR3 is built from 14 residues. CDR1 is DFQATT and CDR2 is SNEGSKA in the germline V gene (reference sequence). Trimming shortened V by 2 bases and J by 3 bases, and 14 bases separated the two germline ends. Here the CDR3 DNA reads TGCAGTGCTAGATCAGGACTCGTAATCTACGAGCAGTACTTC. It encodes CSARSGLVIYEQYF.

This chain uses TRBV5-1 with TRBJ2-1; 10 positions agree with TRBD2. V was pared by 0 bases and J by 4 bases, with 22 bases of the junction left unmatched. The CDR3 runs to 22 residues. CDR1 and CDR2 (germline): SGHRS, YFSETQ. The CDR3 is CASSLGNPVLAGPSAIYNEQFF. CDR3 DNA: TGCGCCAGCAGCTTGGGTAACCCCGTACTAGCGGGACCCTCTGCGATATACAATGAGCAGTTCTTC.

This clonotype was seen more than once but under ten times. The rearrangement joins TRBV15 to TRBJ2-2; D is ambiguous. Germline values: CDR1 LNHNV, CDR2 YYDKDF (reference sequence). The CDR3 length is 14 residues. With 6 bases removed from V and 6 bases from J, the gap between germline ends came to 14 bases. The CDR3 DNA reads as TGTGCCACCAGTCAGTTGATGAAAGCCGGGGAGCTGTTTTTT. It is translated as CATSQLMKAGELFF.

V usage is TRBV3-1 and J usage is TRBJ1-1, with a possible D match to TRBD1 (6 bases). Trimming removed 0 bases from V and 5 bases from J, with 13 bases in between. The CDR3 is 15 amino acids. From germline, CDR1 is LGHDT and CDR2 YNNKEL (reference sequence). The CDR3 coding sequence is TGTGCCAGCAGCCAAGATCCAACAGGGCGGACTGAAGCTTTCTTT. It is translated as CASSQDPTGRTEAFF. Combining the CDR3 with reference TRBV3-1 and TRBJ1-1 gives the whole variable domain DTAVSQTPKYLVTQMGNDKSIKCEQNLGHDTMYWYKQDSKKFLKIMFSYNNKELIINETVPNRFSPKSPDKAHLNLHINSLELGDSAVYFCASSQDPTGRTEAFFGQGTRLTVV.

The chain joins TRBV6-1 to TRBJ2-1; 7 nucleotides line up with TRBD1. The CDR3 sequence is 16 residues long. Germline V gene data show CDR1 as MNHNS and CDR2 as SASEGT. V dropped 2 bases and J dropped 8; count of bases not matched to a gene: 12. The CDR3 DNA reads TGTGCCAGCAGTGAATCGGTAGGGGGCCGGAGCGATGAGCAGTTCTTC. Its protein is CASSESVGGRSDEQFF.

The V gene is TRBV6-2 or TRBV6-3, the J gene TRBJ2-1, with D unresolved. Looked up from germline, CDR1 is MNHEY and CDR2 is SVGEGT. CDR3 length: 15 residues. Trimming removed 4 bases from V and 2 bases from J, with 12 bases in between. CDR3 nucleotide sequence: TGTGCCAGCAGTTGGATGGAGTTCCCCTACAATGAGCAGTTCTTC. It translates to CASSWMEFPYNEQFF.

The rearrangement joins TRBV6-2 or TRBV6-3 to TRBJ1-2, with TRBD1 identical over 7 bases. CDR1 is MNHEY and CDR2 is SVGEGT in the germline V gene. After removal of 2 bases from V and 14 bases from J, the junction contained 8 bases not matched to a gene. The CDR3 spans 12 residues. Here the CDR3 DNA reads TGTGCCAGCAGTTACATCGGACAGGTTTCGACCTTC. Its protein product is CASSYIGQVSTF.

This clonotype has only a few counts. The V call is TRBV10-3, the J call TRBJ2-7, with D unclear. Germline lookup yields CDR1 ENHRY and CDR2 SYGVKD. Trimming pared 2 bases from V and 7 bases from J, leaving 9 bases between. This CDR3 comprises 12 residues. In DNA, the CDR3 is TGTGCCATCAGTGAGGGTACAAAAGAGCAGTACTTC. Encoded protein: CAISEGTKEQYF.

Only a few counts were recorded for this clonotype. V usage is TRBV20-1 and J usage is TRBJ2-1, with D possibly being TRBD1 (6 bases). V dropped 0 bases and J dropped 8 bases, with 17 bases sitting between them. Germline values: CDR1 DFQATT, CDR2 SNEGSKA (reference sequence). This CDR3 has 15 amino acids. CDR3 in DNA: TGCAGTGCTAGAGATCCCAGGGGTCGAGGGGATGAGCAGTTCTTC. It is translated as CSARDPRGRGDEQFF.

The genes are TRBV20-1 and TRBJ2-3; TRBD2 matches 8 bases. CDR1 DFQATT and CDR2 SNEGSKA come from the germline V gene (reference sequence). Trimming removed 0 bases from V and 5 bases from J; junction bases left unmatched: 10. CDR3 length equals 16 residues. The chain's CDR3 is CSARDLRGAGVDTQYF. The CDR3 nucleotides are TGCAGTGCTAGAGACTTGCGGGGGGCCGGTGTAGATACGCAGTATTTT.

This chain connects TRBV18 to TRBJ2-7; the D gene is possibly TRBD2 (5 bases). The V gene lost 0 bases and the J gene lost 7 bases, with 16 bases spanning the gap. This CDR3 is 15 amino acids long. CDR1 and CDR2 from the germline V gene are KGHSH and LQKENI. In DNA, the CDR3 is TGTGCCAGCTCACCACCGGGCCTGCCGACTACTGAGCAGTACTTC. It is translated as CASSPPGLPTTEQYF.

The rearrangement uses TRBV27 and TRBJ1-5; D is perhaps TRBD1 (5 bases). CDR3 size: 14 residues. CDR1 and CDR2 from the germline V gene are MNHEY and SMNVEV (reference sequence). V lost 8 bases, J lost 2 bases, and 13 bases lay in between. The CDR3 DNA reads TGTGCCAGCGGGTCGTTGGGGGGCAATCAGCCCCAGCATTTT. As protein: CASGSLGGNQPQHF.

This clonotype turned up a few times. This chain links TRBV20-1 with TRBJ2-1; no firm D call. With 3 bases removed from V and 8 bases from J, the gap between germline ends came to 17 bases. This CDR3 comprises 14 residues. Germline CDR1 reads DFQATT; CDR2 reads SNEGSKA (reference sequence). DNA of the CDR3: TGCAGTGCTAGTAGAGTAGCATTAAAGGATGAGCAGTTCTTC. Translated: CSASRVALKDEQFF.

The sample holds a few counts of this clonotype. The chain couples TRBV13 to TRBJ2-1; 7 bases match TRBD2. This CDR3 has 14 amino acids. The junction had 9 bases not matched to a gene; V was cut back by 4 bases and J by 9 bases. Germline values: CDR1 PRHDT, CDR2 FYEKMQ (reference sequence). The CDR3 region is CASSWGEGRGEQFF. CDR3 DNA: TGTGCCAGCAGCTGGGGGGAGGGCCGGGGTGAGCAGTTCTTC.

This clonotype was detected only a few times. The rearrangement uses TRBV6-2 or TRBV6-3 and TRBJ2-1; 8 bases fit TRBD2. The CDR3 covers 16 residues. CDR1 is MNHEY and CDR2 is SVGEGT in the germline V gene. After removal of 0 bases from V and 4 bases from J, the junction contained 5 bases not matched to a gene. CDR3: CASSYSITSGYNEQFF. CDR3 in DNA: TGTGCCAGCAGTTACTCAATTACTAGCGGTTACAATGAGCAGTTCTTC.

The table lists this clonotype with a few counts. The rearrangement links TRBV5-1 to TRBJ2-7; 12 bases line up with TRBD2. The V segment lost 4 bases and the J segment 6 bases; nucleotides outside the gene matches: 2. CDR1 SGHRS and CDR2 YFSETQ come from the germline V gene. The CDR3 extends over 13 amino acids. CDR3: CASSGGLAGEQYF. Here the CDR3 DNA reads TGCGCCAGCAGCGGGGGACTAGCGGGCGAGCAGTACTTC.

The V call is TRBV10-3, the J call TRBJ1-4, with no clear D. Germline-derived CDR1 and CDR2 are ENHRY and SYGVKD. V lost 6 bases to trimming and J lost 4 bases, with 12 bases between them. CDR3 length: 14 amino acids. The CDR3 loop reads CAIRGETINEKLFF. The CDR3 bases are TGTGCCATCAGGGGAGAGACAATTAATGAAAAACTGTTTTTT.

V usage is TRBV20-1 and J usage is TRBJ2-1, with 8 bases that match TRBD1. Germline V gives CDR1 DFQATT, CDR2 SNEGSKA (reference sequence). This CDR3 is built from 16 residues. Trimming at V came to 0 bases and at J to 1 base, leaving 5 bases not matched to a gene. CDR3 loop: CSARELGQGSYNEQFF. The CDR3 DNA sequence: TGCAGTGCTAGAGAACTAGGACAGGGATCCTACAATGAGCAGTTCTTC.

This clonotype was seen only a few times. The rearrangement joins TRBV11-2 to TRBJ1-5, with D possibly TRBD1 on 5 matching bases. The CDR3 length is 16 residues. Trimming stripped 1 base from V and 0 bases from J, with 10 bases between. Germline V gene sequence: CDR1 SGHAT, CDR2 FQNNGV. CDR3 sequence: CASSLGQTASNQPQHF. CDR3 nucleotide sequence: TGTGCCAGCAGCTTAGGGCAGACAGCTAGCAATCAGCCCCAGCATTTT.

This clonotype has just one count. The chain recombines TRBV7-9 with TRBJ2-3; D unclear. Between the trimmed V and J ends, which lost 5 bases and 7 bases, there was a span of 13 bases. Germline CDR1 reads SEHNR; CDR2 reads FQNEAQ (reference sequence). CDR3 length: 13 amino acids. The CDR3 nucleotides read TGTGCCAGCAGCCTGGCAGGACGAAATACGCAGTATTTT. Amino acids: CASSLAGRNTQYF.

A few counts support this clonotype. J is TRBJ1-4 and V is TRBV20-1; D is possibly TRBD1 (5 bases). Germline CDR1 DFQATT, CDR2 SNEGSKA (reference sequence). V gave up 3 bases and J gave up 6 bases, with 11 bases separating them. CDR3 size: 13 residues. As DNA, the CDR3 is TGCAGTGCTAGCGGGACGGCGGATGAAAAACTGTTTTTT. Protein: CSASGTADEKLFF.

Only a few counts were recorded for this clonotype. V is TRBV5-6 and J is TRBJ2-5, with D perhaps TRBD1 or TRBD2 (5 bases each). The germline gives CDR1 SGHDT, CDR2 YYEEEE. V was clipped by 5 bases and J by 4 bases, with 12 bases between them. This CDR3 contains 13 residues. The CDR3 region has the DNA TGTGCCAGCAGGATGGGACGAGGAGAGACCCAGTACTTC. Translation gives CASRMGRGETQYF.

This clonotype was seen a few times. J is TRBJ2-1 and V is TRBV9, with D possibly being TRBD2 (5 bases). Between the trimmed V and J ends, which lost 4 bases and 1 base, there was a span of 12 bases. The CDR3 has 15 residues. CDR1 is SGDLS and CDR2 is YYNGEE in the germline V gene. The chain's CDR3 is CASSTQWRSYNEQFF. CDR3 nucleotide sequence: TGTGCCAGCAGCACCCAATGGAGGTCCTACAATGAGCAGTTCTTC.